This TCR beta chain stems from a study of post-analysis software for immune sequencing data. Study details: Several disease courses (relapsing-remitting, secondary progressive and progressive-relapsing) of multiple sclerosis were included.

Concerning this clonotype: Antigen specificity is unknown.

TCR beta libraries were prepared from cDNA with unique molecular identifiers. Researchers reported 400,000 to 550,000 cDNA molecules coming from about 0.98 to 11 million T cells. From the PCR reads, TCRdb called clonotypes with MiXCR, one entry per CDR3 protein. The sample has 600,000 to 750,000 distinct CDR3 sequences; roughly three fifths are singletons. Study outcomes and limitations: Diversity measured as normalized Chao1 was significantly lower in multiple sclerosis patients than in controls. Strong co-clustering by F measure linked samples that shared a preparation batch.

This TCR came from a girl aged 2 to 9 with multiple sclerosis. Sequencing was performed on blood.

The CDR3 is CATSDTFNEQFF. The CDR3 nucleotides are TGTGCCACCAGTGATACCTTCAATGAGCAGTTCTTC. The rearrangement joins TRBV24-1 to TRBJ2-1; D is unclear. Trimming pared 3 bases from V and 6 bases from J, leaving 5 bases between. Germline V gene data show CDR1 as KGHDR and CDR2 as SFDVKD. The CDR3 contains 12 residues.